This T cell receptor (beta chain) comes out of a study of cytomegalovirus exposure and HLA in healthy donors. The wider study: Drawn from HLA-typed donors, about 82 million unique TCRs were held in an early data release.

Points on this clone: The antigen is not known.

Whole-study findings and limits: TCR beta sequences reportedly predicted most subjects' HLA-A and HLA-B alleles accurately.

This PCR relied on a set of 60 Vbeta primers and 13 Jbeta primers. Only in-frame clones appear in the TCRdb table, and some are missing; sequencing was by immunoSEQ multiplex PCR. The sample shows around 130,000 clones, about two thirds of them seen only once. At sampling all donors were nominally healthy, likely with unrecorded immune exposures. This CDR3 spans 13 amino acids. Germline V gene lookup returns CDR1 SQVTM and CDR2 ANQGSEA. Unmatched junction bases numbered 7, after V lost 7 bases and J lost 1 base. The receptor comes from a man aged 40-55 years in good health and CMV-seropositive. This rearrangement joins TRBV29-1 to TRBJ2-7; 7 bases are shared with TRBD1. Sequencing was carried out using PBMCs. The CDR3 region is CSASRTGSYEQYF. The CDR3 DNA is TGCAGCGCAAGCCGGACAGGATCCTACGAGCAGTACTTC.